The present T cell receptor beta chain was sequenced within a study of shared clonotypes between healthy human individuals (dated by TCRdb to 2018 to 2020). About the full investigation: The cohort included a few men and two women between 18 and 49 years of age. Blood TCR repertoires of about 5 healthy adults were deeply sequenced to estimate repertoire size and the extent of clonotype sharing between individuals. For each donor, CD4 naive and CD4 memory were each given three plates, CD8 naive was given two plates, and CD8 memory was given one plate. Between about 0.85 and 10 billion PBMCs per donor were obtained by leukapheresis. To increase sequencing depth and limit assay-specific biases, TCR repertoire library preparation and sequencing were carried out by different laboratories using diverse techniques.

The donors were healthy, HIV-negative adults who had no recently reported acute infections or vaccinations. All donors were Caucasian adults living in Nashville, Tennessee, USA. Magnetic negative selection was used to enrich CD4+ T cells, after which naive cells were positively selected on CD45RA and the negative fraction became the memory subset. Blood was obtained by leukapheresis, after which PBMCs were separated by Ficoll-Histopaque density gradient centrifugation and cryopreserved in liquid nitrogen vapor phase. Purity and quantity of every magnetically sorted T cell population were checked by analytical flow cytometry. Each sorted fraction had its genomic DNA isolated and then quantified by UV absorbance on a Nanodrop 2000c. General findings and caveats noted by the study authors: The small number of donors limited the genetic and exposure-history diversity represented. Compared with non-shared clonotypes, the clonotypes found in all four sorted-subset donors had higher generation probabilities. Naive subsets generally had larger estimated clonotype richness than memory subsets. Sampling was limited to blood, and TCR repertoires in tissue likely differ from TCR repertoires in blood. Incomplete sequencing was indicated by rarefaction of sorted-subset datasets, despite the large sequencing depth. Based on pairwise subsampling, the degree of clonotype sharing among donors was expected to be affected by sequencing depth. When a few donors were compared, the shared fraction of clonotypes was about 5.5% for naive CD4, more than 3% for naive CD8, 2.3% for memory CD4, and 0.4% for memory CD8.

TCR CDR3 regions were amplified from genomic DNA by multiplex PCR using the deep immunoSEQ assay. Extracted genomic DNA from each cell subset was spread evenly across all wells of several immunoSEQ 96-well plates, with each plate serving as a replicate. For sorted subsets, 150 to 250 ng genomic DNA, equal to 30,000 to 35,000 T cell genomes, was loaded into each replicate PCR. Purified libraries were measured with a Qubit 3.0 fluorometer, size-checked on a Bioanalyzer 2100, and measured again with the KAPA Library Quantification kit. A separate single-read 150-cycle Illumina NextSeq 550 flow cell was used to sequence each immunoSEQ 96-well plate. In the paper's pipeline: The immunoSEQ output contained only junctional sequences without quality scores, so filtering could not match that applied to full-length reads. Sequences were annotated with PyIR, a Python wrapper for IgBLAST v1.9, and V/J genes and CDR3 were assigned using IMGT germline references. Any read was removed if the V/J assignment was weak (E-value above 1e-6), the CDR3 was missing, or the read contained stop codons, out-of-frame junctions, or ambiguous translated residues. V3J clonotypes were defined by identical inferred V gene, J gene, and CDR3 amino acid sequence. To compute the percentage overlap between repertoires, the number of shared unique clonotypes was divided by the size of the smaller repertoire. Richness of each repertoire was evaluated using RTK rarefaction, the Chao1 estimator, and Recon v2.1 estimates of unobserved clonotypes. Generation probabilities were computed with OLGA for all TCRbeta clonotypes obtained by the gDNA method from several donors. The table comes from immuneACCESS by way of TCRdb, which keeps in-frame sequences with V and J called. Part of the clones is missing from these tables; in studies checked, under half for an unresolved V gene and the rest for unknown reasons. The DNA gave D and trimming, while V, J and clone size come from that table. The sample includes around 2.5 million clones, with approximately 93% observed a single time. Clones ranked in the top ten supply 0.36% of the sample.

According to the germline V gene (reference sequence), CDR1 reads MNHEY and CDR2 reads SMNVEV. Trimming takes 6 bases from V and 7 bases from J, and the germline ends sit 15 bases apart. From the cysteine up to the phenylalanine, the CDR3 has a length of 13 residues. The only DNA kept is the CDR3, 39 bases in frame from the first base. For this clone: Its antigen specificity is not known. There are no base qualities to consult, and no much larger clone falls within one base.

The source is a man aged 18 to 29 in good health. Some clones in this sample may be carry-over from other donors' samples. The chain is encoded by TRBV27 joined to TRBJ1-1; confidence is insufficient to name the D gene. Sequenced material: naive CD4+ T cells from PBMCs. Per the publication, the cell subset or site label means: CD45RA+ positively selected. The CDR3 protein is CASSLIGRSEAFF. In nucleotide form, the sequence is TGTGCCAGCAGCTTAATCGGACGGAGTGAAGCTTTCTTT.